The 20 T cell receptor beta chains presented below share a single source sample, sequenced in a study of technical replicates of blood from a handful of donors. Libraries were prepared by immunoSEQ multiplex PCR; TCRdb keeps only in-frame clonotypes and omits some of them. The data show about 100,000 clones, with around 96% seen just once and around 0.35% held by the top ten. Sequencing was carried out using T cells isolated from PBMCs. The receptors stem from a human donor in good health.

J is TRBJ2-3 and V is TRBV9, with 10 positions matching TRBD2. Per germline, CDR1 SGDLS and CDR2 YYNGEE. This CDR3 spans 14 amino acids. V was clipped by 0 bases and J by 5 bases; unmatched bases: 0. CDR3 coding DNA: TGTGCCAGCAGCGTAGCTAGCGGGAGAGATACGCAGTATTTT. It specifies CASSVASGRDTQYF.

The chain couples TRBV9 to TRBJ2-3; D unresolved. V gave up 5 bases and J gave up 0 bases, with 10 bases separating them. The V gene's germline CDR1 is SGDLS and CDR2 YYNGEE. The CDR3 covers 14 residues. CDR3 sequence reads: CASRARFSTDTQYF. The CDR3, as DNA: TGTGCCAGCAGAGCTAGGTTTAGCACAGATACGCAGTATTTT. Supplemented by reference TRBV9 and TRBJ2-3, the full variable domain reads DSGVTQTPKHLITATGQRVTLRCSPRSGDLSVYWYQQSLDQGLQFLIQYYNGEERAKGNILERFSAQQFPDLHSELNLSSLELGDSALYFCASRARFSTDTQYFGPGTRLTVL.

The CDR3 DNA sequence: TGCGCCAGCAGCTTGTTTTGGGGGGACACTGAAGCTTTCTTT. It specifies CASSLFWGDTEAFF. The chain joins TRBV5-1 to TRBJ1-1, with D possibly TRBD1 on 5 matching bases. V was clipped by 1 base and J by 3 bases, with 10 bases between them. The length of the CDR3 is 14 residues. Per germline, CDR1 SGHRS and CDR2 YFSETQ.

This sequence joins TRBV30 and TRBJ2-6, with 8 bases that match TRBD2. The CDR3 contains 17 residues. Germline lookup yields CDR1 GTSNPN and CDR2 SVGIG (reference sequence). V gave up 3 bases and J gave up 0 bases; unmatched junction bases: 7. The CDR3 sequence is CAWSRTSRGSGANVLTF. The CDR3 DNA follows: TGTGCCTGGAGCCGGACTAGCCGTGGCTCTGGGGCCAACGTCCTGACTTTC. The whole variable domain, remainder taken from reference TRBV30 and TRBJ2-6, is SQTIHQWPATLVQPVGSPLSLECTVEGTSNPNLYWYRQAAGRGLQLLFYSVGIGQISSEVPQNLSASRPQDRQFILSSKKLLLSDSGFYLCAWSRTSRGSGANVLTFGAGSRLTVL.

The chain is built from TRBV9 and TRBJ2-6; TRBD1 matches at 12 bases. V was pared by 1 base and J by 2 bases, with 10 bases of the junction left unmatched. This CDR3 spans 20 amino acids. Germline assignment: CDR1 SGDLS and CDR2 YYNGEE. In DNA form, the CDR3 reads TGTGCCAGCAGCGTACACCCCGGGACAGGGGGCTCAGCTGGGGCCAACGTCCTGACTTTC. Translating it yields CASSVHPGTGGSAGANVLTF.

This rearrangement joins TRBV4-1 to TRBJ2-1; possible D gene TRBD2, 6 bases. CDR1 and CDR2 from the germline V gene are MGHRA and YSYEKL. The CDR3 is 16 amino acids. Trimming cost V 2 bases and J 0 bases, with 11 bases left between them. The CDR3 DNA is TGCGCCAGCAGCCAATCTAGCGCCGCCTCCTACAATGAGCAGTTCTTC. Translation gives CASSQSSAASYNEQFF.

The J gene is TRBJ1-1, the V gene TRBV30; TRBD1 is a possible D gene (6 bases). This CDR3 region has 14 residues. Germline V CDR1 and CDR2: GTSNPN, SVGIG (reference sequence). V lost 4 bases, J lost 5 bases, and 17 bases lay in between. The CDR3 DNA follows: TGTGCCTGGAACAACGGGGGGGGCCTGACTGAAGCTTTCTTT. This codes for CAWNNGGGLTEAFF. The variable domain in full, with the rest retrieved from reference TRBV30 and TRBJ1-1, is SQTIHQWPATLVQPVGSPLSLECTVEGTSNPNLYWYRQAAGRGLQLLFYSVGIGQISSEVPQNLSASRPQDRQFILSSKKLLLSDSGFYLCAWNNGGGLTEAFFGQGTRLTVV.

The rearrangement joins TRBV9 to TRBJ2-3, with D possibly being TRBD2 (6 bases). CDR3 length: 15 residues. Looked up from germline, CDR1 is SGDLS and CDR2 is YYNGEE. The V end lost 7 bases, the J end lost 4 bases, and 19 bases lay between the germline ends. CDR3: CASSIGGLSADTQYF. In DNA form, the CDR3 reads TGTGCCAGCTCCATCGGGGGACTCTCCGCAGATACGCAGTATTTT.

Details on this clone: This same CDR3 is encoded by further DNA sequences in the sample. CDR3 sequence reads: CASSLGLGNEQYF. The CDR3 DNA reads as TGTGCCAGCAGCTTAGGACTGGGGAACGAGCAGTACTTC. V gene TRBV7-3 combines with J gene TRBJ2-7; D is perhaps TRBD2 (5 bases). The CDR3 is 13 residues long. CDR1 is SGHTA, CDR2 FQGTGA, per germline. The germline V and J ends were trimmed by 2 bases and 5 bases, with 10 bases remaining between them.

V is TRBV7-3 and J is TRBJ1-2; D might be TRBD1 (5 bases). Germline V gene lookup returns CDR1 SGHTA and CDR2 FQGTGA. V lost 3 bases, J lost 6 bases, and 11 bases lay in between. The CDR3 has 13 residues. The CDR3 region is CASSLMWGDGYTF. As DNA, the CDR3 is TGTGCCAGCAGCTTGATGTGGGGGGATGGCTACACCTTC.

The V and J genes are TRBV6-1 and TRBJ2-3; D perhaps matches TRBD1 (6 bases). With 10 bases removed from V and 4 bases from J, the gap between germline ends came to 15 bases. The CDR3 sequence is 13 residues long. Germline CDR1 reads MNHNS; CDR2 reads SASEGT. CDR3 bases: TGTGCCACGCACAGGGATCCCCCAGATACGCAGTATTTT. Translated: CATHRDPPDTQYF.

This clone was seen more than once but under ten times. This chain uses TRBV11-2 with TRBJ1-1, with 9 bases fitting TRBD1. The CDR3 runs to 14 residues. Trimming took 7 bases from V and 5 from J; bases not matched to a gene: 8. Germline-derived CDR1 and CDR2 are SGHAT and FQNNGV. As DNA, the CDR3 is TGTGCCAGCAACCGGGACAGGGTCGGTACTGAAGCTTTCTTT. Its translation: CASNRDRVGTEAFF.

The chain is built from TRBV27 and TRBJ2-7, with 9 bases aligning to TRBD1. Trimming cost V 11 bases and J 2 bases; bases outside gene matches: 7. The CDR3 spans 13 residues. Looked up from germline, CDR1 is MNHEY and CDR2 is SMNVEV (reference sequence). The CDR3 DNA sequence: TGTGCCTCGGGACAGGGAACTCCCTACGAGCAGTACTTC. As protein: CASGQGTPYEQYF.

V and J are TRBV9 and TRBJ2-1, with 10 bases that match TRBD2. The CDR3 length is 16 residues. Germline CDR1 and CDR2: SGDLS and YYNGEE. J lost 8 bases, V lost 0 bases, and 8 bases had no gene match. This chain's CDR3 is CASSVVASGSLYEQFF. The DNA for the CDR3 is TGTGCCAGCAGCGTAGTGGCTAGCGGGAGTTTATATGAGCAGTTCTTC.

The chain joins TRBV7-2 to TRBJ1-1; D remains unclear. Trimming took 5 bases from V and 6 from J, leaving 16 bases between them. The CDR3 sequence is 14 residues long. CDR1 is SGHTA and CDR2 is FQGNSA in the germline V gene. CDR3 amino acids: CASSREAGRAEAFF. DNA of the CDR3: TGTGCCAGCAGCAGAGAGGCGGGTCGGGCTGAAGCTTTCTTT.

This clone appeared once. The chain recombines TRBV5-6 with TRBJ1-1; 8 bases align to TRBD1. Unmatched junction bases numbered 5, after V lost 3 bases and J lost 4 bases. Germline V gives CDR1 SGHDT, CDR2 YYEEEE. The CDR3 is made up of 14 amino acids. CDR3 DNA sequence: TGTGCCAGCAGCTATACGACAGGGGCCACTGAAGCTTTCTTT. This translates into CASSYTTGATEAFF.

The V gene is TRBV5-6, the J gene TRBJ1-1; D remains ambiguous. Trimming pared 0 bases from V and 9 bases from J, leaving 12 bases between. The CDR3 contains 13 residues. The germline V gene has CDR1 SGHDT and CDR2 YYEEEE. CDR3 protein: CASSLAEGRQAFF. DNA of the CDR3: TGTGCCAGCAGCTTGGCCGAAGGGAGGCAAGCTTTCTTT.

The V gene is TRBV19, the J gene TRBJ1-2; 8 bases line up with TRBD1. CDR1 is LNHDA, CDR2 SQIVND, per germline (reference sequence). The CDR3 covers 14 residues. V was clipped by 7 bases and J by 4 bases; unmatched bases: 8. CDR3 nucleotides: TGTGCCAGTAACCCCAGGGGGCGCGTCTATGGCTACACCTTC. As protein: CASNPRGRVYGYTF.

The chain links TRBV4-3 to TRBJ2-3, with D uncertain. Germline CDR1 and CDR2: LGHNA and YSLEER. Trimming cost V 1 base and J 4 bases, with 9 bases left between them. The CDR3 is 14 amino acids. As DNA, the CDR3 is TGCGCCAGCAGCCAAGGCGCCGCGTCAGATACGCAGTATTTT. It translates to CASSQGAASDTQYF.

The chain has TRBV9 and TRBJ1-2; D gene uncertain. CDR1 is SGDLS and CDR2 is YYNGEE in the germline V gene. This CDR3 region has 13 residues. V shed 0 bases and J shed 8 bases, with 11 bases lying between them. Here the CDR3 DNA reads TGTGCCAGCAGCGTAGGAGCAGTCGGGGGCTACACCTTC. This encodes CASSVGAVGGYTF.